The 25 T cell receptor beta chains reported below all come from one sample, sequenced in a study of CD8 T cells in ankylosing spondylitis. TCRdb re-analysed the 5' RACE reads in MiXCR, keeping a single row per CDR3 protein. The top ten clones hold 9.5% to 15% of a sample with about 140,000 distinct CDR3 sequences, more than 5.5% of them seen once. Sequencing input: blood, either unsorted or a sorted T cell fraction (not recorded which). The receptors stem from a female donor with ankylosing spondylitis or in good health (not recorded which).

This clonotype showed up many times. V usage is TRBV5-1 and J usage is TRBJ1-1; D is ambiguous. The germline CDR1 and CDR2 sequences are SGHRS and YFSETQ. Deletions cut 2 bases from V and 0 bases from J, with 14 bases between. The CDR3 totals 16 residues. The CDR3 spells CASSLFGEGLNTEAFF. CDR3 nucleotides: TGCGCCAGCAGCTTATTTGGGGAGGGCTTGAACACTGAAGCTTTCTTT.

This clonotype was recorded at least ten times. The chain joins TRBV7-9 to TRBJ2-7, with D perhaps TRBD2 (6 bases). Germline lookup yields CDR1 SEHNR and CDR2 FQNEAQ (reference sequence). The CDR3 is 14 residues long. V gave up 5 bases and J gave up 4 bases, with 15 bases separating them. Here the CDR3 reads CASSQLGSGYEQYF. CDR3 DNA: TGTGCCAGCAGCCAGTTGGGGAGCGGGTACGAGCAGTACTTC.

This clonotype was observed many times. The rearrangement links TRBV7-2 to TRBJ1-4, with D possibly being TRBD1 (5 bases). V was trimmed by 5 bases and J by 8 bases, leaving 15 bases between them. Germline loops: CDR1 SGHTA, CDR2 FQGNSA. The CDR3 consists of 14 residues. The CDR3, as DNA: TGTGCCAGCAGCCCAGAGGGGTTCGGAGAAAAACTGTTTTTT. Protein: CASSPEGFGEKLFF.

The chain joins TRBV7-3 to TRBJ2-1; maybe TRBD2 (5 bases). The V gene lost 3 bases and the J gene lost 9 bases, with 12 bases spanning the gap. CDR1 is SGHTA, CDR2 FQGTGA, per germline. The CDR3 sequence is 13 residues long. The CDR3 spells CASSFDAAGEQFF. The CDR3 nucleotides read TGTGCCAGCAGCTTCGACGCGGCGGGTGAGCAGTTCTTC.

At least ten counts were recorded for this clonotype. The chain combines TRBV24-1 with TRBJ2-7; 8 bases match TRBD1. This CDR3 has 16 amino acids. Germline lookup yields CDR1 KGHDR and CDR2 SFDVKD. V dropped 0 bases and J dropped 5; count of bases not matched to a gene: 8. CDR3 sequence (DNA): TGTGCCACCAGTGATTTGCAAAGCAGGGGGCTCAACGAGCAGTACTTC. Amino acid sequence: CATSDLQSRGLNEQYF.

This CDR3 reads CASSNTGFRTGELFF. The CDR3, as DNA: TGTGCCAGCAGTAATACAGGGTTCAGAACCGGGGAGCTGTTTTTT. This chain links TRBV7-2 with TRBJ2-2, with TRBD1 as a possible D gene (6 bases). CDR3 length equals 15 residues. The V and J ends lost 6 bases and 5 bases respectively, with 16 bases between them. The germline gives CDR1 SGHTA, CDR2 FQGNSA.

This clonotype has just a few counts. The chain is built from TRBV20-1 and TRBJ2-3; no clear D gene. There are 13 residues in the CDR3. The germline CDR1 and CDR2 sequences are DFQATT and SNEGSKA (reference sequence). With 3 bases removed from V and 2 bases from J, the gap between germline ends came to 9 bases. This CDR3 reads CSARTQPTDTQYF. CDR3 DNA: TGCAGTGCTAGGACACAGCCCACAGATACGCAGTATTTT.

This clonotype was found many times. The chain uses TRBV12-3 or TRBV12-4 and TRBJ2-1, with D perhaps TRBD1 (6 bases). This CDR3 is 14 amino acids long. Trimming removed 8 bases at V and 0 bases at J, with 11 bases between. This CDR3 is CASGGLSSYNEQFF. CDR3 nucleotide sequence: TGTGCCAGCGGGGGCCTGAGCTCCTACAATGAGCAGTTCTTC.

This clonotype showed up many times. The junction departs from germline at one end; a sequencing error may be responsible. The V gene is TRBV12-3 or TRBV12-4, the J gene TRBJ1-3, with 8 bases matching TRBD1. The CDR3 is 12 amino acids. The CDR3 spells CASSLNPAGGEF. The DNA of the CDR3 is TGTGCCAGCAGTTTGAATCCGGCAGGGGGCGAATTT.

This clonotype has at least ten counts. The chain's CDR3 is CASSWGQGHSTEAFF. Written as DNA, the CDR3 is TGCGCCAGCAGCTGGGGACAGGGCCACAGCACTGAAGCTTTCTTT. This chain uses TRBV5-1 with TRBJ1-1; TRBD1 matches 9 bases. The CDR3 length is 15 residues. The V segment lost 3 bases and the J segment 4 bases; nucleotides outside the gene matches: 7. Germline CDR1 and CDR2: SGHRS and YFSETQ.

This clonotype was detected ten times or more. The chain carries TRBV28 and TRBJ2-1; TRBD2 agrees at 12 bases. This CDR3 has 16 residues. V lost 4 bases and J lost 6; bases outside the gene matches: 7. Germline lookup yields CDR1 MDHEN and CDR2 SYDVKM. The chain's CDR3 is CASSSTGLAGFNEQFF. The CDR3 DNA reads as TGTGCCAGCAGTTCCACCGGACTAGCGGGGTTCAATGAGCAGTTCTTC.

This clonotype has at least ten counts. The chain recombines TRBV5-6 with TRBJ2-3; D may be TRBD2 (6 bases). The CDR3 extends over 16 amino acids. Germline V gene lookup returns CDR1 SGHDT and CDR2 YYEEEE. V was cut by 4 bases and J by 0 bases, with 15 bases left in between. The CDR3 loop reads CASSLPFGGSTDTQYF. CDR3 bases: TGTGCCAGCAGCCTACCTTTTGGGGGGAGCACAGATACGCAGTATTTT.

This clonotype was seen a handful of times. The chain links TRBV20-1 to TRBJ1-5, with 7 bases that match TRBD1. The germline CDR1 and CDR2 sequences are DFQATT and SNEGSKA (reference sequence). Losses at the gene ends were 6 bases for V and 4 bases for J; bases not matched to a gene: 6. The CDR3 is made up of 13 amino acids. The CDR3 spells CSAGGTGNQPQHF. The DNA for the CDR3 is TGCAGTGCAGGGGGCACAGGGAATCAGCCCCAGCATTTT.

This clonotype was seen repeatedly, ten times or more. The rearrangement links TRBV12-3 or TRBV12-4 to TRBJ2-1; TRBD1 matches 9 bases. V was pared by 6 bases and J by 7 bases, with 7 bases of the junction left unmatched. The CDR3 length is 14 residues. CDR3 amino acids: CASSGTGTRNEQFF. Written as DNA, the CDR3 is TGTGCCAGCAGCGGGACAGGGACAAGAAATGAGCAGTTCTTC.

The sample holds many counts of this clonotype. CDR3 coding DNA: TGTGCCACCGCGACAGGGAGGTTGGCAGATACGCAGTATTTT. Amino acids: CATATGRLADTQYF. J is TRBJ2-3 and V is TRBV15; TRBD1 might be the D (7 bases). This CDR3 contains 14 residues. Germline loops: CDR1 LNHNV, CDR2 YYDKDF (reference sequence). V was cut by 8 bases and J by 4 bases, with 16 bases left in between.

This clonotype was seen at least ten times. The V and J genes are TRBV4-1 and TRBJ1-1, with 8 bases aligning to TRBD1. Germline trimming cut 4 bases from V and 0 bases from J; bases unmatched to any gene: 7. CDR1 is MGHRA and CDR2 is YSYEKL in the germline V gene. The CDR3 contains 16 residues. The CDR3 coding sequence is TGCGCCAGCAGCCTCGGACAGGGACACTTGAACACTGAAGCTTTCTTT. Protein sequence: CASSLGQGHLNTEAFF.

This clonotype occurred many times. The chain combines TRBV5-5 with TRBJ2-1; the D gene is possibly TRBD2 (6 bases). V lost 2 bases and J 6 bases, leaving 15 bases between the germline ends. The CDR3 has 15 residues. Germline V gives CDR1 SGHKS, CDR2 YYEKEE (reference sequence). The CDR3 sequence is CASSFLSLGGNEQFF. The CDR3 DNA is TGTGCCAGCAGCTTCCTCAGCCTGGGGGGCAATGAGCAGTTCTTC.

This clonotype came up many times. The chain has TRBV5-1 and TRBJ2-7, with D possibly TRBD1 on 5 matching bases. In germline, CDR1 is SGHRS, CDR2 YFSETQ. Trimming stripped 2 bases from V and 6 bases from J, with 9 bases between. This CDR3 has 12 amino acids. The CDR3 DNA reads TGCGCCAGCAGCTTTCAAGGGGTCGAGCAGTACTTC. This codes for CASSFQGVEQYF.

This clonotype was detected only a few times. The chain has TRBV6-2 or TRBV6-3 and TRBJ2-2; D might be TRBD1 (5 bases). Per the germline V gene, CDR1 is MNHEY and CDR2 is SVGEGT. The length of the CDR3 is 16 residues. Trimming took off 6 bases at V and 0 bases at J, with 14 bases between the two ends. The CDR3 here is CASRAQTAANTGELFF. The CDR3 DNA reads TGTGCCAGCAGGGCTCAGACAGCCGCGAACACCGGGGAGCTGTTTTTT.

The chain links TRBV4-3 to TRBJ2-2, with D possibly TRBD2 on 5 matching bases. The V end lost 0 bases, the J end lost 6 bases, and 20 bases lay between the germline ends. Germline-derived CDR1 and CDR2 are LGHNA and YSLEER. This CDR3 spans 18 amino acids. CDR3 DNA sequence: TGCGCCAGCAGCCAAGATCTCCGGGGTGGTGGGAAGGCCGGGGAGCTGTTTTTT. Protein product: CASSQDLRGGGKAGELFF.

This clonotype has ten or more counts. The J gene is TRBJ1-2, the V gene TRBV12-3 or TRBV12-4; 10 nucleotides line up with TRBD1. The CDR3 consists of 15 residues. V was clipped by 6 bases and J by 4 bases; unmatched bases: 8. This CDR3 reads CASRETGGESYGYTF. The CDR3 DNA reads TGTGCCAGCAGAGAGACAGGGGGCGAAAGCTATGGCTACACCTTC.

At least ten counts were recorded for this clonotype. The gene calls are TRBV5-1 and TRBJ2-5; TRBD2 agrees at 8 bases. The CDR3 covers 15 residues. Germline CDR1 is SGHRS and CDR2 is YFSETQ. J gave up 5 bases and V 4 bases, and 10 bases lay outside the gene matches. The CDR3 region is CASSRSGAARETQYF. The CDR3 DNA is TGCGCCAGCAGCCGTAGCGGGGCGGCGCGGGAGACCCAGTACTTC.

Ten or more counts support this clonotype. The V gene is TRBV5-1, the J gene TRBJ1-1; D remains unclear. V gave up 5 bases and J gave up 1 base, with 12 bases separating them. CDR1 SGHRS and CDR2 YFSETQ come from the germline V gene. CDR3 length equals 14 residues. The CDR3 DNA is TGCGCCAGCAGTTGGACCTCAGGGAACACTGAAGCTTTCTTT. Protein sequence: CASSWTSGNTEAFF.

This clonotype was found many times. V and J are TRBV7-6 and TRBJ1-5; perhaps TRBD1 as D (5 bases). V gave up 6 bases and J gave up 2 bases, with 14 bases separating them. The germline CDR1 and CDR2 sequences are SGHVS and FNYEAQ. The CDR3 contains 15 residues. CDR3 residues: CASSYGTGGNQPQHF. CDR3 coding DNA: TGTGCCAGCAGTTACGGGACGGGAGGCAATCAGCCCCAGCATTTT.

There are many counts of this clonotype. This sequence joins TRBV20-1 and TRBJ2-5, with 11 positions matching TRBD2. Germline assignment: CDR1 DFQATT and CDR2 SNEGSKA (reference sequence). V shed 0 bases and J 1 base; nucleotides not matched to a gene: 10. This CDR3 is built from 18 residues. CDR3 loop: CSARDRRNSGGAQETQYF. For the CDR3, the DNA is TGCAGTGCTAGAGATCGGAGGAATAGCGGGGGGGCCCAAGAGACCCAGTACTTC.